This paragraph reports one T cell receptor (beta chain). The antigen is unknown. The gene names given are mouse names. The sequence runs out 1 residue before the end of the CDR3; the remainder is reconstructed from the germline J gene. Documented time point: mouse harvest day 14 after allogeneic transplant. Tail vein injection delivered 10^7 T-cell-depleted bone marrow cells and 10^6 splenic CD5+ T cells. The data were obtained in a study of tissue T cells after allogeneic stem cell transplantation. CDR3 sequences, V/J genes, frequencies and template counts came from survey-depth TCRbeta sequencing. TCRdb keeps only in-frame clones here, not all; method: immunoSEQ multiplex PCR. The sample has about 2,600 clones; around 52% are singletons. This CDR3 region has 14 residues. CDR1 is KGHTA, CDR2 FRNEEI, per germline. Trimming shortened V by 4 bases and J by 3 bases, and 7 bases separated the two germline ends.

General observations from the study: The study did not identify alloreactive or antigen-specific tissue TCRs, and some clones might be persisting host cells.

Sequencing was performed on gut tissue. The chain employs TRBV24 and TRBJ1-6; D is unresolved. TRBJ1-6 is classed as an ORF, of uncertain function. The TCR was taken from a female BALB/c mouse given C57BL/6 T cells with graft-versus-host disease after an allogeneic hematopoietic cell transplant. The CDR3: CASSPGDYNSPLYF. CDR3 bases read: TGTGCCAGCAGTCCTGGAGACTATAATTCGCCCCTCTAC.